A selection of T cell receptor beta chains follows, all from one sample in a study of T-cell reconstitution after alpha-beta-depleted transplantation in children. One entry per CDR3 protein, called by TCRdb with MiXCR from the PCR reads. The sample includes roughly 400,000 distinct CDR3 sequences, about 40% seen only once; the top ten take 27%. The sequencing here drew on PBMCs, taken before TCRalphabeta/CD19-depleted stem cell transplant. Every receptor here comes from a girl under 10 years old with aplastic anemia, due to receive a stem cell transplant. CDR3s include the opening cysteine and the closing phenylalanine or tryptophan. The D gene is left open where the match is weak. Clone size appears in some rows only: once, few, many, or a class for an expanded clone.

CSVAHRSMSGYTF,TGCAGCGTTGCTCACAGGTCTATGAGTGGCTACACCTTC,13,NA,TRBJ1-2,NA,TRBV29-1
CSANRPGGYEQYF,TGCAGTGCTAATCGGCCCGGGGGGTACGAGCAGTACTTC,13,TRBD2,TRBJ2-7,NA,TRBV20-1
CASSYSLGETQYF,TGTGCCAGCAGTTACTCTCTGGGTGAGACCCAGTACTTC,13,NA,TRBJ2-5,NA,TRBV6-5
CASSPVLPSTEQFF,TGTGCCAGCTCACCAGTTCTGCCCTCAACTGAGCAGTTCTTC,14,NA,TRBJ2-1,NA,TRBV18
CASSLGASGNTGELFF,TGCGCCAGCAGCTTGGGGGCTAGCGGAAACACCGGGGAGCTGTTTTTT,16,TRBD2,TRBJ2-2,few,TRBV5-1
CASSLGQGTAQLGFF,TGTGCCAGCAGCTTGGGACAGGGGACAGCTCAGTTGGGGTTCTTC,15,TRBD1,TRBJ2-1,NA,TRBV5-4
CASSSGLAGGMASYNEQFF,TGTGCCAGCAGTTCTGGACTAGCGGGGGGGATGGCTTCCTACAATGAGCAGTTCTTC,19,TRBD2,TRBJ2-1,few,TRBV6-5
CASSLEGGQTTYEQYF,TGTGCCAGCAGTTTAGAGGGGGGGCAGACCACCTACGAGCAGTACTTC,16,NA,TRBJ2-7,NA,TRBV27
CASRPPGGGEQYF,TGTGCCAGCAGACCCCCAGGGGGGGGTGAGCAGTACTTC,13,NA,TRBJ2-7,NA,TRBV6-6
CSVEDGALEQYF,TGCAGCGTTGAAGATGGAGCCCTCGAGCAGTACTTC,12,NA,TRBJ2-7,NA,TRBV29-1
CASSFQPRLRGGPPYTGELFF,TGTGCCAGCAGCTTTCAGCCCCGGTTGCGGGGGGGCCCACCTTACACCGGGGAGCTGTTTTTT,21,TRBD2,TRBJ2-2,NA,TRBV11-2
CASSQRGNQETQYF,TGTGCCAGCAGCCAGCGGGGGAACCAAGAGACCCAGTACTTC,14,TRBD2,TRBJ2-5,few,TRBV3-1
CASSWTPNQPQHF,TGTGCCAGCAGTTGGACTCCCAATCAGCCCCAGCATTTT,13,NA,TRBJ1-5,NA,TRBV6-5
CASSLRAETGNTIYF,TGCGCCAGCAGCTTGAGGGCGGAAACTGGAAACACCATATATTTT,15,NA,TRBJ1-3,NA,TRBV5-1
CASSRTGPYTGELFF,TGTGCCAGCAGCCGGACGGGTCCTTACACCGGGGAGCTGTTTTTT,15,NA,TRBJ2-2,NA,TRBV7-6
CASSARDRVIGELFF,TGCGCCAGCAGCGCCCGGGACAGGGTGATCGGGGAGCTGTTTTTT,15,TRBD1,TRBJ2-2,many,TRBV5-1
CSVDFGTGRLPNTQYF,TGCAGCGTTGATTTCGGGACAGGGAGGCTTCCGAATACGCAGTATTTT,16,TRBD1,TRBJ2-3,NA,TRBV29-1
CSAEGPGGIGETQYF,TGCAGTGCTGAAGGGCCCGGTGGGATCGGGGAGACCCAGTACTTC,15,NA,TRBJ2-5,NA,TRBV20-1
CASSPTNLGDTQYF,TGTGCCAGCAGCCCTACCAATCTTGGCGATACGCAGTATTTT,14,NA,TRBJ2-3,many,TRBV5-6
CSAGTFDNTGELFF,TGCAGTGCTGGGACTTTTGACAACACCGGGGAGCTGTTTTTT,14,NA,TRBJ2-2,NA,TRBV20-1
CASSRQGLGKNIQYF,TGCGCCAGCAGTAGACAGGGGTTGGGCAAAAACATTCAGTACTTC,15,TRBD1,TRBJ2-4,NA,TRBV5-1
CASSVDLSGRGYNEQFF,TGTGCCAGCAGCGTTGATCTGAGCGGGAGAGGGTACAATGAGCAGTTCTTC,17,TRBD2,TRBJ2-1,many,TRBV9
CASSWGTGTDYGYTF,TGTGCCAGCAGCTGGGGGACCGGGACAGACTATGGCTACACCTTC,15,TRBD1,TRBJ1-2,few,TRBV7-9
CASSLSLGANTEAFF,TGTGCCAGCAGTTTATCACTAGGCGCGAACACTGAAGCTTTCTTT,15,NA,TRBJ1-1,few,TRBV27
CASSLANWGDEQYF,TGCGCCAGCAGCTTGGCCAATTGGGGGGACGAGCAGTACTTC,14,NA,TRBJ2-7,NA,TRBV5-1
CASSTLPGQPYEQYF,TGTGCCAGCAGCACCCTTCCGGGACAGCCCTACGAGCAGTACTTC,15,TRBD1,TRBJ2-7,NA,TRBV6-1
CASSPLQGLNTEAFF,TGTGCCAGCAGTCCCTTACAGGGCTTGAACACTGAAGCTTTCTTT,15,NA,TRBJ1-1,NA,TRBV6-1
CSAKIKGVPYEQYF,TGCAGTGCTAAAATCAAGGGGGTCCCCTACGAGCAGTACTTC,14,NA,TRBJ2-7,once,TRBV20-1
CASRETGRQETQYF,TGTGCCAGCAGAGAGACAGGGAGGCAAGAGACCCAGTACTTC,14,NA,TRBJ2-5,NA,TRBV28
CASQRGETGPNTEAFF,TGTGCCAGTCAGAGGGGCGAGACGGGACCGAACACTGAAGCTTTCTTT,16,NA,TRBJ1-1,NA,TRBV25-1
CASSRETPIDEQFF,TGCGCCAGCAGCCGAGAGACACCCATTGATGAGCAGTTCTTC,14,NA,TRBJ2-1,many,TRBV5-1
CASSRGTSGNNEQFF,TGTGCCAGCAGCAGGGGGACTAGCGGAAACAATGAGCAGTTCTTC,15,TRBD2,TRBJ2-1,many,TRBV9
CASSPGTDTQYF,TGTGCCAGCAGCCCGGGCACAGATACGCAGTATTTT,12,NA,TRBJ2-3,many,TRBV7-3
CASSFVGLHEQYF,TGTGCCAGCAGCTTTGTGGGACTCCACGAGCAGTACTTC,13,NA,TRBJ2-7,many,TRBV7-2
CASSVLVSDTQYF,TGTGCCAGCAGCGTCCTGGTCTCAGATACGCAGTATTTT,13,NA,TRBJ2-3,NA,TRBV5-4
CAISESAENYQETQYF,TGTGCCATCAGTGAGTCCGCGGAGAACTACCAAGAGACCCAGTACTTC,16,NA,TRBJ2-5,NA,TRBV10-3
CSARDLAGGPSYNEQFF,TGCAGTGCTAGGGATCTAGCGGGAGGTCCCTCCTACAATGAGCAGTTCTTC,17,TRBD2,TRBJ2-1,few,TRBV20-1
CSGTPAGSSYNEQFF,TGCAGCGGTACCCCGGCGGGGAGCTCCTACAATGAGCAGTTCTTC,15,NA,TRBJ2-1,many,TRBV29-1
CASSYSTGAGNYEQYF,TGTGCCAGCAGTTACTCGACGGGGGCTGGGAACTACGAGCAGTACTTC,16,NA,TRBJ2-7,NA,TRBV6-5
CASSSGGWNTEAFF,TGTGCCAGCAGCTCAGGGGGGTGGAACACTGAAGCTTTCTTT,14,TRBD1,TRBJ1-1,NA,TRBV5-6
CAWCARVNTGELFF,TGTGCCTGGTGCGCTAGGGTTAACACCGGGGAGCTGTTTTTT,14,NA,TRBJ2-2,NA,TRBV30
CASSRTTYNEQFF,TGCGCCAGCAGCCGGACTACCTACAATGAGCAGTTCTTC,13,NA,TRBJ2-1,many,TRBV5-1
CASRDGRSYEQYF,TGTGCCAGCAGAGACGGCCGTTCCTACGAGCAGTACTTC,13,NA,TRBJ2-7,many,TRBV2
CASSARAAQGTDTQYF,TGTGCCAGCAGCGCCAGGGCGGCCCAGGGCACAGATACGCAGTATTTT,16,NA,TRBJ2-3,NA,TRBV7-6
CCAPPPTRWNTGELFF,TGCTGTGCCCCTCCCCCAACTAGATGGAACACCGGGGAGCTGTTTTTT,16,NA,TRBJ2-2,NA,TRBV20-1
CSAGGGGGEQFF,TGCAGTGCCGGGGGGGGCGGCGGTGAGCAGTTCTTC,12,TRBD2,TRBJ2-1,few,TRBV20-1
CASSKRQGGEEAFF,TGTGCCAGCAGTAAGAGACAGGGCGGGGAGGAAGCTTTCTTT,14,TRBD1,TRBJ1-1,NA,TRBV12-3/TRBV12-4
CSAREWGRNVDIQYF,TGCAGTGCTAGAGAATGGGGGAGAAACGTTGACATTCAGTACTTC,15,NA,TRBJ2-4,many,TRBV20-1
CALTVSYEQYF,TGTGCCTTGACTGTTTCCTACGAGCAGTACTTC,11,NA,TRBJ2-7,NA,TRBV30